This T cell receptor beta chain was identified during a study of blood T cell repertoires in COVID-19 (dated by TCRdb to the early 2020s). Background on the whole study: Collaborator samples came from the United States, Italy and Spain and covered acute and convalescent phases of COVID-19. The prospective study material was composed of cDNA or gDNA derived from T cells, B-cell-depleted T cells, or PBMCs. Subjects who had been exposed to COVID-19, were actively infected with it, or had recovered from it provided the deeply sampled blood TCRbeta repertoires that made up the dataset. The repertoires were released in a freely available public database meant as a resource for research on the immune response to SARS-CoV-2. The samples were drawn from the first 160 participants of the ongoing ImmuneRACE study and from 950 to 1,500 subjects provided by 6 global collaborators. The sample metadata nearly always contained a de-identified subject ID, COVID-19 status, age in years and sex. Where available, HLA class I and class II types were taken from metadata supplied by the sample provider and were not determined by assay-based typing.

Beyond this particular receptor, the publication reports: Clinical and demographic metadata were provided uncurated, with the amount varying by source and participant.

The V and J ends are trimmed by 1 base and 4 bases, leaving 4 bases between them. The CDR1 and CDR2 encoded by the germline V gene (reference sequence) are SEHNR and FQNEAQ. The CDR3 starts with the cysteine, ends with the phenylalanine, and has 12 residues. Just CDR3 DNA is preserved here, 36 bases in frame from base 1. TCRbeta CDR3 regions were amplified from genomic DNA using the immunoSEQ Assay, a bias-controlled multiplex PCR. The study's processing was this. Within the assay, amplification of reference gene primers was used to estimate how many nucleated cells each sample contained. Sequence reads were collapsed and filtered to measure the absolute abundance of every unique TCRbeta CDR3 rearrangement. For each sample, productive Simpson clonality was calculated as the square root of Simpson's diversity index across productive rearrangements. TCRdb re-hosts the immuneACCESS table, in-frame sequences only. Its copies lack some clones; in the studies checked, an unresolved V gene accounts for under half of them, and the cause for the rest is not known. V and J calls and clone size are those listed in that table; D and trimming were worked out from the DNA. This sample holds over 150,000 clones; about 80% were observed only once. The biggest ten clones account for around 7.1% of the sample.

Enrolling through a virtual design, the prospective study's participants ranged in age from roughly 18 to 95 years and lived across more than 20 United States geographic areas. In the prospective study, cohorts were assigned on the basis of participant-reported clinical history obtained from a screening survey and a study questionnaire. ImmuneRACE Cohort 3 recovered participants were defined by two consecutive negative NP/OP PCR tests, healthcare professional clearance, or symptom resolution. Mobile phlebotomists in the prospective study collected whole blood, serum and a nasopharyngeal or oropharyngeal swab from every participant. Participants in the prospective study had the option to provide additional blood draws and questionnaires over an approximately 2-month period. Before DNA extraction, blood samples from the prospective study were shipped at room temperature or frozen. In the case of this clone: It has no known antigen specificity. Base qualities are not at hand, and no much larger clone is one base apart.

What was sequenced was PBMCs or T cells enriched from blood (not recorded which). The chain was built from TRBV7-9 and TRBJ1-2, with no confidently assigned D gene. The TCR sequence derives from a man aged 45-60 years who had recovered from COVID-19. The DNA is as follows: TGTGCCAGCAGCTTAGTCTCCTATGGCTACACCTTC. Translated, it gives CASSLVSYGYTF.